The T cell receptor beta chain under discussion was sequenced for a study of cytomegalovirus exposure and HLA in healthy donors. Profiling relied on immunoSEQ multiplex PCR, and the TCRdb table lists in-frame clones only, not all of them. The sample comprises about 150,000 clones, about 80% of which are singletons, and 25% to 30% rests with the top ten. Trimming stripped 0 bases from V and 2 bases from J, with 5 bases between. This CDR3 has 13 amino acids. Germline V lookup: CDR1 SGHRS, CDR2 YFSETQ. The chain is built from TRBV5-1 and TRBJ2-5; D unclear. The sequence was obtained from a young man in good health and CMV-seropositive. Sequenced sample: PBMCs. DNA for the CDR3: TGCGCCAGCAGCTTGGGAGGTCAAGAGACCCAGTACTTC. It is translated as CASSLGGQETQYF.